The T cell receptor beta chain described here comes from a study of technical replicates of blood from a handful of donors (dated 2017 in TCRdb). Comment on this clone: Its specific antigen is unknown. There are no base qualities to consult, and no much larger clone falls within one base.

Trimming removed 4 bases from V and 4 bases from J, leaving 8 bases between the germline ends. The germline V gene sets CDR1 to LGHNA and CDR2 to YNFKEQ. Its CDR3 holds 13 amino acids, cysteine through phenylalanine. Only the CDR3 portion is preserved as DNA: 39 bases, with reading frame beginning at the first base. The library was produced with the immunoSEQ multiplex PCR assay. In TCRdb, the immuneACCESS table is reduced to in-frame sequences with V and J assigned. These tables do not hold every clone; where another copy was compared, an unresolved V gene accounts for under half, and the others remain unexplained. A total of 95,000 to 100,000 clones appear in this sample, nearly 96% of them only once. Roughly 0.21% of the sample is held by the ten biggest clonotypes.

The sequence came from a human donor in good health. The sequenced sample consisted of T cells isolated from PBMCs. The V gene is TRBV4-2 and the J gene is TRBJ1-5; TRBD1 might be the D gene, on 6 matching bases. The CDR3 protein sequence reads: CASSPDRNQPQHF. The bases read TGTGCCAGCAGCCCAGACAGGAATCAGCCCCAGCATTTT.